This T cell receptor (beta chain) was recorded in a study of radiotherapy plus CTLA-4 blockade in lung cancer. Study summary: With 30% to 40% of patients having disease control, objective responses were seen in roughly 18%. Broader study findings: Response, reportedly, was best predicted by interferon-beta along with early blood T cell clone dynamics. Clones of tumor-derived TCRs expanded in blood after radiotherapy plus ipilimumab.

A note on this clone: The antigen is undetermined.

Germline CDR1 and CDR2: SGDLS and YYNGEE. The CDR3 consists of 16 residues. V was clipped by 3 bases and J by 8 bases, with 21 bases between them. Sequenced by immunoSEQ multiplex PCR; TCRdb stores in-frame clones only, minus some. The sample includes about 45,000 clones, around 63% of them seen just once. The source is a human donor with non-small cell lung cancer who had a partial response to radiotherapy plus ipilimumab. The sequences come from peripheral blood, collected from a patient treated with radiotherapy plus ipilimumab. The chain uses TRBV9 and TRBJ2-1, with D possibly matching TRBD2 (5 bases). The CDR3 DNA reads as TGTGCCAGCAGCGCCGGGGTGGGCGTAGATCCCCATGAGCAGTTCTTC. It translates to CASSAGVGVDPHEQFF.